A single sample is the source of the 9 T cell receptor beta chains below, sequenced in a study of blood T cell repertoires in COVID-19. Libraries were prepared by immunoSEQ multiplex PCR; TCRdb keeps only in-frame clonotypes and omits some of them. The sample includes 150,000 to 200,000 clones, around four fifths of them seen just once. Sequenced material: peripheral blood. These receptors were collected from a man aged 55 to 70 with COVID-19, enrolled during active disease.

The CDR3 here is CASSLVGMNTEAFF. The CDR3 DNA is TGTGCCAGCAGCTTAGTGGGCATGAACACTGAAGCTTTCTTT. The chain couples TRBV11-2 to TRBJ1-1; no firm D call. The CDR3 has 14 residues. Trimming cost V 1 base and J 0 bases, with 6 bases left between them. CDR1 and CDR2 (germline): SGHAT, FQNNGV.

The chain links TRBV10-3 to TRBJ1-4; a weak D match, TRBD1 (5 bases). This CDR3 has 16 amino acids. The germline V gene encodes CDR1 ENHRY and CDR2 SYGVKD. V lost 2 bases and J lost 3, with 13 bases in between. In nucleotides, the CDR3 is TGTGCCATCAGTGAGATCAAGGGCAGGGCTAATGAAAAACTGTTTTTT. Encoded protein: CAISEIKGRANEKLFF.

The gene calls are TRBV19 and TRBJ1-4; tentative D call: TRBD1 (5 bases). The CDR3 length is 15 residues. V gave up 7 bases and J gave up 3 bases, with 15 bases separating them. The germline CDR1 and CDR2 sequences are LNHDA and SQIVND (reference sequence). CDR3 in amino acids: CASKGNVAANEKLFF. The DNA for the CDR3 is TGTGCCAGTAAGGGGAATGTGGCGGCTAATGAAAAACTGTTTTTT.

This chain links TRBV7-9 with TRBJ2-7, with D unresolved. This CDR3 contains 13 residues. V lost 1 base, J lost 4 bases, and 8 bases lay in between. The germline gives CDR1 SEHNR, CDR2 FQNEAQ (reference sequence). The CDR3 DNA follows: TGTGCCAGCAGCTTAGGCGGTGTGTACGAGCAGTACTTC. It yields the protein CASSLGGVYEQYF. Drawing the rest from reference TRBV7-9 and TRBJ2-7, the complete variable domain is DTGVSQNPRHKITKRGQNVTFRCDPISEHNRLYWYRQTLGQGPEFLTYFQNEAQLEKSRLLSDRFSAERPKGSFSTLEIQRTEQGDSAMYLCASSLGGVYEQYFGPGTRLTVT.

The J gene is TRBJ2-2, the V gene TRBV2; a weak D match, TRBD2 (6 bases). From germline, CDR1 is SNHLY and CDR2 FYNNEI. V was trimmed by 9 bases and J by 0 bases, leaving 14 bases between them. This CDR3 contains 15 residues. CDR3 nucleotide sequence: TGTGCCAGTTGTTTAGCGGTAGCGAACACCGGGGAGCTGTTTTTT. It yields the protein CASCLAVANTGELFF. Filled out from reference TRBV2 and TRBJ2-2, the complete variable domain reads EPEVTQTPSHQVTQMGQEVILRCVPISNHLYFYWYRQILGQKVEFLVSFYNNEISEKSEIFDDQFSVERPDGSNFTLKIRSTKLEDSAMYFCASCLAVANTGELFFGEGSRLTVL.

The rearrangement links TRBV5-1 to TRBJ2-2; possibly TRBD2 for D (5 bases). The CDR3 runs 15 residues. The germline V gene has CDR1 SGHRS and CDR2 YFSETQ. V was shortened by 4 bases and J by 4 bases, with 14 bases between the two germline ends. DNA of the CDR3: TGCGCCAGCAGCCCCGGGGATTATGGCACCGGGGAGCTGTTTTTT. Translating gives CASSPGDYGTGELFF.

This chain links TRBV7-2 with TRBJ2-3; 7 nucleotides line up with TRBD1. V trimming: 5 bases; J trimming: 2 bases; junction bases outside the gene matches: 4. The CDR3 runs to 14 residues. The V gene's germline CDR1 is SGHTA and CDR2 FQGNSA. CDR3 nucleotide sequence: TGTGCCAGCAGCCCGGGACAGTTCACAGATACGCAGTATTTT. Encoded protein: CASSPGQFTDTQYF.

This rearrangement joins TRBV7-8 to TRBJ1-5; no definite D call. V was cut by 5 bases and J by 2 bases, with 10 bases left in between. From germline, CDR1 is SGHVS and CDR2 FQNEAQ. The length of the CDR3 is 14 residues. The CDR3 DNA is TGTGCCAGCAGCAAGGCCGGGGGCAATCAGCCCCAGCATTTT. This sequence encodes CASSKAGGNQPQHF.

This clone has just a few counts. The sample has other DNA sequences that encode this CDR3 too. The J gene is TRBJ1-2, the V gene TRBV30; D is unclear. The CDR3 spans 13 residues. Per the germline V gene, CDR1 is GTSNPN and CDR2 is SVGIG (reference sequence). The V end was cut by 0 bases, the J end by 4 bases, with 9 bases between. DNA of the CDR3: TGTGCCTGGAGTGTACCCGGTTCCTATGGCTACACCTTC. It yields the protein CAWSVPGSYGYTF. Filled out from reference TRBV30 and TRBJ1-2, the complete variable domain reads SQTIHQWPATLVQPVGSPLSLECTVEGTSNPNLYWYRQAAGRGLQLLFYSVGIGQISSEVPQNLSASRPQDRQFILSSKKLLLSDSGFYLCAWSVPGSYGYTFGSGTRLTVV.